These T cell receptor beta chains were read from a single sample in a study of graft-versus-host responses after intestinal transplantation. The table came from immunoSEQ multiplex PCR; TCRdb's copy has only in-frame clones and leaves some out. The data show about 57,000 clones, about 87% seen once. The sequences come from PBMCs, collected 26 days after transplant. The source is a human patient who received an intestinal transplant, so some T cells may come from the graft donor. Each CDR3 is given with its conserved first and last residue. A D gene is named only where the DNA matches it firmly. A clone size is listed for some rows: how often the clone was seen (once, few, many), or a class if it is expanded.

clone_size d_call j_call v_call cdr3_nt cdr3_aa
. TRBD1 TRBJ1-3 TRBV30 TGTGCCTGGAGTGGTGGACAGGGGAGAAACACCATATATTTT CAWSGGQGRNTIYF
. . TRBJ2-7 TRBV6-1 TGTGCCAGCAGTGACCTAACAGGGACCCACAACCGGGGAAACCTCTACGAGCAGTACTTC CASSDLTGTHNRGNLYEQYF
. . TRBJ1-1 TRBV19 TGTGCCAGTAGTTATAGGGGGAACACTGAAGCTTTCTTT CASSYRGNTEAFF
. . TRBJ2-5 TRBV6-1 TGTGCCAGCACCCGGGGGACTGGGGGGGAGACCCAGTACTTC CASTRGTGGETQYF
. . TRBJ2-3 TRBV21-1 TGTGCCAGCAGCAAAGCGCGTACGGGCACAGATACGCAGTATTTT CASSKARTGTDTQYF
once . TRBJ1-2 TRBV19 TGTGCCAGTAGTATAGAGGGCACAAACTATGGCTACACCTTC CASSIEGTNYGYTF
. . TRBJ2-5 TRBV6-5 TGTGCCAGCAGAGACCGCGTCAGGGAGACCCAGTACTTC CASRDRVRETQYF
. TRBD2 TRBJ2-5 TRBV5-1 TGCGCCAGCAGTTATAGCGGGGGGGCCCGGGAGACCCAGTACTTC CASSYSGGARETQYF
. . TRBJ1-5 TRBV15 TGTGCCACCAGCAGTACGGGTAGCAATCAGCCCCAGCATTTT CATSSTGSNQPQHF
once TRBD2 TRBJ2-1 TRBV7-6 TGTGCCAGCAGCTTATATACGGGACTAGCGGGGGGATACAATGAGCAGTTCTTC CASSLYTGLAGGYNEQFF
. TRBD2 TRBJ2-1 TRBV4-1 TGCGCCAGCAGCCAAGATTGGGGGGGGTCCTACAATGAGCAGTTCTTC CASSQDWGGSYNEQFF
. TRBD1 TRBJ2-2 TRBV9 TGTGCCAGCAGCGTAGAGGGACAGGGGACCGGGGAGCTGTTTTTT CASSVEGQGTGELFF
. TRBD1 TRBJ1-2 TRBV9 TGTGCCAGCAGCGACGGGACAGTCCACTATGGCTACACCTTC CASSDGTVHYGYTF
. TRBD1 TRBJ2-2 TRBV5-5 TGTGCCAGCAGCCCTCAGGGGGCGAGCACCGGGGAGCTGTTTTTT CASSPQGASTGELFF
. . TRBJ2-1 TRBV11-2 TGTGCCAGCAGCCTCAGAAACAGCCCTCTCAGCTACAATGAGCAGTTCTTC CASSLRNSPLSYNEQFF
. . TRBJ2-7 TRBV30 TGTGCCTGGGGTCAGACTTACGAGCAGTACTTC CAWGQTYEQYF
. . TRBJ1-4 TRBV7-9 TGTGCCAGCAGCTTAGTGGGAGCGGATGAAAAACTGTTTTTT CASSLVGADEKLFF
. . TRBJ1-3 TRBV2 TGTGCCAGCAGTGAGGCCCCAGTCGCAAACACCATATATTTT CASSEAPVANTIYF
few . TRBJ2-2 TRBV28 TGTGCCAGCACACATTCCGGGGAGCTGTTTTTT CASTHSGELFF
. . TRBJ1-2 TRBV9 TGTGCCAGCAGCTTCCAAGGGGCCTTCTATGGCTACACCTTC CASSFQGAFYGYTF
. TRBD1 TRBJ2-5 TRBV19 TGTGCCAGTAGTACTTGGGGACAGGGGCAAGAGACCCAGTACTTC CASSTWGQGQETQYF
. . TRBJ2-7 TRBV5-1 TGCGCCAGCAGCTCTCCGGAGGGGAAGAGCTCCTACGAGCAGTACTTC CASSSPEGKSSYEQYF
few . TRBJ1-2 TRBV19 TGTGCCAGTAGAGAGGCCGGAGGGCATGGCTACACCTTC CASREAGGHGYTF
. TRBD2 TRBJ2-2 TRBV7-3 TGTGCCAGCAGCCAACTCCCATTTAGCGGGGTGAACACCGGGGAGCTGTTTTTT CASSQLPFSGVNTGELFF
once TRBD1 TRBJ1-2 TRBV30 TGTGCCTGGAGTACCGGACAGGGGGCTTGGGGCTACACCTTC CAWSTGQGAWGYTF
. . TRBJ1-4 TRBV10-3 TGTGCCATCAGTGACAGGGCCGGTGAAAAACTGTTTTTT CAISDRAGEKLFF
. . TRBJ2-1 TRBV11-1 TGTGCCAGCAGCACCTTGGCTGTTGAGCAGTTCTTC CASSTLAVEQFF
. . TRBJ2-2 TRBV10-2 TGCGCCTCCGGGAAATCCGGGGAGCTGTTTTTT CASGKSGELFF
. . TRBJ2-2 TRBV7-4 TGTGCCAGCAGCTACGGGTCCTCGAACACCGGGGAGCTGTTTTTT CASSYGSSNTGELFF
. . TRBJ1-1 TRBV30 TGTGCCTGGAATCTACAGATAGGTGAAGCTTTCTTT CAWNLQIGEAFF